This is a list of T cell receptor beta chains from one sample in a study of cytomegalovirus exposure and HLA in healthy donors. Data came from immunoSEQ multiplex PCR; TCRdb stores just in-frame clones and leaves some out. The table records about 99,000 clones, nearly 80% of them present only once. The specimen sequenced was PBMCs. These receptor sequences come from a man between 60 and 70 years old in good health and CMV-seropositive. CDR3s include the opening cysteine and the closing phenylalanine or tryptophan. D genes are given only for firm matches. Only some rows state a clone size, as once, few, many or a class for expanded clones.

size | J | length | D | V | DNA | CDR3
once | TRBJ2-5 | 12 | . | TRBV2 | TGTGCCAGCAGTTTCAGCGAGGAGACCCAGTACTTC | CASSFSEETQYF
. | TRBJ2-7 | 16 | TRBD1 | TRBV28 | TGTGCCAGCATCATTAACCCCCGGGACAGACCCTACGAGCAGTACTTC | CASIINPRDRPYEQYF
once | TRBJ1-2 | 15 | . | TRBV5-5 | TGTGCCAGCAGCTTAATTCGGGGGGCTCGCTATGGCTACACCTTC | CASSLIRGARYGYTF
few | TRBJ2-7 | 15 | TRBD2 | TRBV18 | TGTGCCAGCTCACAAACTAGCGGGGGGGCCGGGGAGCAGTACTTC | CASSQTSGGAGEQYF
. | TRBJ2-4 | 17 | . | TRBV28 | TGTGCCAGCAGTTTCTACGCAGACTCCCCGTCCAAAAACATTCAGTACTTC | CASSFYADSPSKNIQYF
few | TRBJ2-7 | 13 | TRBD1 | TRBV6-1 | TGTGCCAGCAGGACTCCAGGGGGCGGCGAGCAGTACTTC | CASRTPGGGEQYF
. | TRBJ2-5 | 15 | TRBD2 | TRBV6-1 | TGTGCCAGCAGATCACTAGCGGGGGGGCCAGAGACCCAGTACTTC | CASRSLAGGPETQYF
. | TRBJ2-5 | 14 | TRBD1 | TRBV10-2 | TGCGCCAGCTCCGGGACAGGGGAGGGAGAGACCCAGTACTTC | CASSGTGEGETQYF
few | TRBJ2-1 | 19 | TRBD2 | TRBV4-3 | TGCGCCAGCAGCCAAGATCTAGCGGGCTTGGCGAGCTCCTACAATGAGCAGTTCTTC | CASSQDLAGLASSYNEQFF
. | TRBJ2-1 | 16 | TRBD2 | TRBV10-1 | TGCGCCAGCAGTGATGCTACTAGCGGGGGATGGAATGAGCAGTTCTTC | CASSDATSGGWNEQFF
. | TRBJ2-5 | 16 | TRBD2 | TRBV5-1 | TGCGCCAGCAGCTTTACTAGCGGGGGGAGGCAAGAGACCCAGTACTTC | CASSFTSGGRQETQYF
. | TRBJ1-2 | 12 | TRBD1 | TRBV19 | TGTGCCAGTACCGACAGGGATTATGGCTACACCTTC | CASTDRDYGYTF
. | TRBJ2-5 | 15 | . | TRBV6-5 | TGTGCCAGCAGTTATCGGACCGGGGGAGAAGAGACCCAGTACTTC | CASSYRTGGEETQYF
. | TRBJ2-3 | 14 | . | TRBV4-3 | TGCGCCAGCAGCCAAGAGGTGAGGACAGATACGCAGTATTTT | CASSQEVRTDTQYF
. | TRBJ2-7 | 16 | TRBD1 | TRBV6-5 | TGTGCCAGCAGTTTCAACCCGCTGGACAGGCGGGACGAGCAGTACTTC | CASSFNPLDRRDEQYF
. | TRBJ1-4 | 14 | TRBD1 | TRBV30 | TGTGCCTGGAACACCGGGACAGGTGATGAAAAACTGTTTTTT | CAWNTGTGDEKLFF
. | TRBJ1-4 | 12 | . | TRBV7-9 | TGTTCCAGCAGCCCGGGACAAGAAAAACTGTTTTTT | CSSSPGQEKLFF
. | TRBJ2-1 | 18 | TRBD2 | TRBV15 | TGTGCCACCAGCAGAGAGATACTAGCGGGGCGAAGGAACAATGAGCAGTTCTTC | CATSREILAGRRNNEQFF
. | TRBJ2-7 | 16 | . | TRBV4-3 | TGCGCCAGCAGCCTACGAATGGACAGCAGCTCCTACGAGCAGTACTTC | CASSLRMDSSSYEQYF
. | TRBJ2-3 | 10 | . | TRBV29-1 | TGCAGCTCCGGGGGAGATACGCAGTATTTT | CSSGGDTQYF
. | TRBJ2-7 | 15 | TRBD1 | TRBV7-9 | TGTTCCAGCAACCTTGGACAGGGGCTGTCCTACGAGCAGTACTTC | CSSNLGQGLSYEQYF
. | TRBJ2-5 | 14 | . | TRBV18 | TGTGCCAGCTCTCGAAGGACAGAAAAAGAGACCCAGTACTTC | CASSRRTEKETQYF
. | TRBJ2-7 | 13 | TRBD2 | TRBV11-2 | TGTGCCAGCAGCTTTTATGGGGGGGTCGAGCAGTACTTC | CASSFYGGVEQYF
many | TRBJ2-7 | 15 | TRBD2 | TRBV6-1 | TGTGCCAGCAGTCCTGCTAGCGGGGGGGCCTACGAGCAGTACTTC | CASSPASGGAYEQYF
few | TRBJ1-2 | 14 | . | TRBV5-4 | TGTGCCAGGTCGCGGGACGGGACTAACTATGGCTACACCTTC | CARSRDGTNYGYTF
. | TRBJ1-4 | 16 | . | TRBV28 | TGTGCCAGCAGGCCCATCGGAGACTCAACTAATGAAAAACTGTTTTTT | CASRPIGDSTNEKLFF
. | TRBJ2-1 | 16 | TRBD1 | TRBV11-2 | TGTGCCAGCAGCTTAGTTTACGGACAGGGGGCTAATGAGCAGTTCTTC | CASSLVYGQGANEQFF
. | TRBJ2-3 | 17 | . | TRBV1 | TGCACCAGCAGCCAAAGTCGGGGGGATTCTAGCACAGATACGCAGTATTTT | CTSSQSRGDSSTDTQYF
. | TRBJ1-2 | 12 | . | TRBV2 | TGTGCCAGCAGGGTGGACAGCTATGGCTACACCTTC | CASRVDSYGYTF
. | TRBJ2-7 | 15 | TRBD1 | TRBV6-6 | TGTGCCAGCAGTTTTCTCGGACAGGGGGCTGACGAGCAGTACTTC | CASSFLGQGADEQYF
. | TRBJ2-7 | 15 | . | TRBV7-3 | TGTGCCAGCAGCTTATGGGGGGGACAGGTAGCCGAGCAGTACTTC | CASSLWGGQVAEQYF
. | TRBJ1-6 | 13 | . | TRBV2 | TGTGCCAGCACCGGGACAACTAATTCACCCCTCCACTTT | CASTGTTNSPLHF
once | TRBJ2-3 | 14 | . | TRBV18 | TGTGCCAGCTCACCTTCACTAAGCACAGATACGCAGTATTTT | CASSPSLSTDTQYF
. | TRBJ2-2 | 15 | TRBD1 | TRBV5-4 | TGTGCCAGCAACCTAGGGACAGGTGGGATCGGGGAGCTGTTTTTT | CASNLGTGGIGELFF
. | TRBJ1-2 | 13 | TRBD1 | TRBV29-1 | TGCAGCGTTGCTCCTCAGGGGGCGATTGGCTACACCTTC | CSVAPQGAIGYTF
few | TRBJ1-2 | 16 | TRBD1 | TRBV9 | TGTGCCAGCAGCGTAGGCGGGACAGGGGGCAAATATGGCTACACCTTC | CASSVGGTGGKYGYTF
. | TRBJ2-3 | 16 | TRBD2 | TRBV7-2 | TGTGCCAGCAGCATTCGTACTAGCGGGGCGACAGATACGCAGTATTTT | CASSIRTSGATDTQYF
few | TRBJ1-1 | 13 | . | TRBV11-2 | TGTGCCAGCAGCTTAGGAGGGAACACTGAAGCTTTCTTT | CASSLGGNTEAFF
few | TRBJ1-2 | 15 | . | TRBV4-1 | TGCGCCAGCAGCCAAGTGGTGGTGTCGGGCTATGGCTACACCTTC | CASSQVVVSGYGYTF
. | TRBJ2-5 | 13 | . | TRBV4-3 | TGCGCCAGCAGCCCTACCCGGGAAGGAACCCAGTACTTC | CASSPTREGTQYF
. | TRBJ1-4 | 14 | . | TRBV4-1 | TGCGCCAGCAGCCAAACGTCAGGGATTGAAAAACTGTTTTTT | CASSQTSGIEKLFF
. | TRBJ1-2 | 13 | . | TRBV28 | TGTGCCAGCAATAACCTAAAGTCCTATGGCTACACCTTC | CASNNLKSYGYTF
. | TRBJ2-1 | 16 | TRBD2 | TRBV4-1 | TGCGCCAGCAGCCACCAAGGGCTAGCGGGGGGGGATGAGCAGTTCTTC | CASSHQGLAGGDEQFF
. | TRBJ2-1 | 16 | TRBD2 | TRBV7-2 | TGTGCCAGCAGCTCCCACCGAAGCGGGGGGGTAAATGAGCAGTTCTTC | CASSSHRSGGVNEQFF
. | TRBJ1-1 | 14 | . | TRBV2 | TGTGCCAGCAGTGAAAGGACAGCCAACACTGAAGCTTTCTTT | CASSERTANTEAFF
few | TRBJ2-2 | 15 | TRBD2 | TRBV6-4 | TGTGCCAGCAGTGAACAAGCGGGGGGCACCGGGGAGCTGTTTTTT | CASSEQAGGTGELFF
. | TRBJ1-2 | 14 | . | TRBV10-2 | TGCGCCAGCACCCCCCCGGGTAGGGGAAATGGCTACACCTTC | CASTPPGRGNGYTF
. | TRBJ2-7 | 14 | . | TRBV19 | TGTGCCAGCCAACCGGGACTTTTCCCCTACGAGCAGTACTTC | CASQPGLFPYEQYF
. | TRBJ2-1 | 13 | TRBD1 | TRBV4-1 | TGCGCCAGCAGCGTCGGACAGGGGAATGAGCAGTTCTTC | CASSVGQGNEQFF
. | TRBJ1-5 | 13 | . | TRBV7-2 | TGTGCCAGCAGCTTACAGGCCGCACAGCCCCAGCATTTT | CASSLQAAQPQHF